One T cell receptor (beta chain) is described in this entry. This record belongs to a study of blood T cell repertoires in COVID-19. At the level of the study: From the United States, Italy and Spain came samples of acute and convalescent COVID-19. From T cells, B-cell-depleted T cells, or PBMCs came the material, which was cDNA or gDNA.

Source study methods: Quantification of nucleated cells was approximated via reference gene primer amplification. Clones were sequenced by immunoSEQ multiplex PCR, and TCRdb holds only the in-frame ones, with some missing. D and trimming were read from the DNA, whereas the V and J calls and clone size are those reported in that table. Of under 70,000 clones in the sample, approximately 88% were seen once. This TCR was recovered from an older woman with acute or convalescent COVID-19. The sample taken for sequencing was peripheral blood.

This chain's CDR3 is CASTSSPEAFF. CDR3 nucleotide sequence: TGTGCCAGCACCTCGTCCCCTGAAGCTTTCTTT. V gene TRBV12-3 or TRBV12-4 combines with J gene TRBJ1-1, with D hard to call. CDR3 length: 11 amino acids. V lost 7 bases to trimming and J lost 6 bases, with 9 bases between them.